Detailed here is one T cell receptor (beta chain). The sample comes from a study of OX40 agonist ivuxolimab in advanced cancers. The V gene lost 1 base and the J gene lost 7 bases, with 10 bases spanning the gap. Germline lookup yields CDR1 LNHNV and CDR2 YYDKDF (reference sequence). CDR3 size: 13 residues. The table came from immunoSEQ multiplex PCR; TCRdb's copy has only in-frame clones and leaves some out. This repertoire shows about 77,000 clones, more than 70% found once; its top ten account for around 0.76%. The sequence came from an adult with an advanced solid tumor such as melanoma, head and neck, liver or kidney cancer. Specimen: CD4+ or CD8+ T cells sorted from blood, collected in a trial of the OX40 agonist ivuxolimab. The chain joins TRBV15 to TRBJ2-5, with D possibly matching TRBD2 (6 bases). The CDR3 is CATSRGGGRTQYF. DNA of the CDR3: TGTGCCACCAGCAGAGGGGGAGGAAGGACCCAGTACTTC.